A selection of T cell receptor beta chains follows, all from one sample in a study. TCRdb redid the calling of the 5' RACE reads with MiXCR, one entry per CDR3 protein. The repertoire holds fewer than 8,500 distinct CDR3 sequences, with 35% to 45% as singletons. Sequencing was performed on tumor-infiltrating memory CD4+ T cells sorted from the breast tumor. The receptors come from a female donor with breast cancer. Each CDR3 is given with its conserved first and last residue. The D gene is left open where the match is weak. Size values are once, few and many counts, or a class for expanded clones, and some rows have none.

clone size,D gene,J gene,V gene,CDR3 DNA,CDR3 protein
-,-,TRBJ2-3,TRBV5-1,TGCGCCAGCAAATTAGGGGACGGAAAGAACACAGATACGCAGTATTTT,CASKLGDGKNTDTQYF
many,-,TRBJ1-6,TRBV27,TGTGCCAGCAGTTTATCTAAGGGCCTCTTGAGCTCCTATAATTCACCCCTCCACTTT,CASSLSKGLLSSYNSPLHF
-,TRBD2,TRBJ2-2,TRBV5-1,TGCGCCAGCAGCCCCCGGGGTAGCGGGTCTACGAACACCGGGGAGCTGTTTTTT,CASSPRGSGSTNTGELFF
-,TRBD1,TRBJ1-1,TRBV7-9,TGTGCCAGCAGCTCGTACGGACAGGGGCCGAACACTGAAGCTTTCTTT,CASSSYGQGPNTEAFF
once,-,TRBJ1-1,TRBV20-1,TGCAGTGCTCGTGCTGGACCGACAAACACTGAAGCTTTCTTT,CSARAGPTNTEAFF
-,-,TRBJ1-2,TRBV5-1,TGCGCCAGCAGCTTGGTGCCCGGAAACTATGGCTACACCTTC,CASSLVPGNYGYTF
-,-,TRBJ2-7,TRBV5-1,TGCGCCAGCAGCTCCCTGGGACGGAACACTTACGAGCAGTACTTC,CASSSLGRNTYEQYF
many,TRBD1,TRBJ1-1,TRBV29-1,TGCAGCGTATGGGACAGATTGAACACTGAAGCTTTCTTT,CSVWDRLNTEAFF
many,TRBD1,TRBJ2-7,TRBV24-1,TGTGCCACCAGTGACGGGACAGAACGCCGCCACGAGCAGTACTTC,CATSDGTERRHEQYF
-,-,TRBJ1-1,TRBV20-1,TGCAGTGCCAAGCCTACAGGGTACACTGAAGCTTTCTTT,CSAKPTGYTEAFF
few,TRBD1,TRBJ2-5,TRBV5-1,TGCGCCAGCAGCCTCTGGACAGGGCAAGAGACCCAGTACTTC,CASSLWTGQETQYF
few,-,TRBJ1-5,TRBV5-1,TGCGCCAGCAGGCCATCGGTGAGTCAGCCCCAGCATTTT,CASRPSVSQPQHF
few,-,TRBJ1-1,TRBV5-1,TGCGCCAGCAGCCCCGGGGACGTGAACACTGAAGCTTTCTTT,CASSPGDVNTEAFF
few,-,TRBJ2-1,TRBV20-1,TGCAGTGCCCGCAGGGGGAGCGGGGGCAATGAGCAGTTCTTC,CSARRGSGGNEQFF
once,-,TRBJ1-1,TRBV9,TGTGCCAGCAGCCTTCAGGTGAACACTGAAGCTTTCTTT,CASSLQVNTEAFF
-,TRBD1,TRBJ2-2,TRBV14,TGTGCCAGCAGCCCCGGACAGGAACCGAACACCGGGGAGCTGTTTTTT,CASSPGQEPNTGELFF
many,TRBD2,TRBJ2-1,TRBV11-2,TGTGCCAGCACCTCTGTGACTAGCGGGGGGGCCTTTGACAATGAGCAGTTCTTC,CASTSVTSGGAFDNEQFF
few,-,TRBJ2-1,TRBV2,TGTGCCAGCAAGGATAGCGTTAAGAGCTCCTACAATGAGCAGTTCTTC,CASKDSVKSSYNEQFF
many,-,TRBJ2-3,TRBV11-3,TGTGCCAGCAGTCCTGGGAGTGGAGATACGCAGTATTTT,CASSPGSGDTQYF
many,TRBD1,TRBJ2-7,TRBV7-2,TGTGCCAGCCAGATGAAGACAGGGGGCCAGTACGAGCAGTACTTC,CASQMKTGGQYEQYF